One sample yielded the 15 T cell receptor beta chains listed below, sequenced in a study of cytomegalovirus exposure and HLA in healthy donors. Sequencing was performed with immunoSEQ multiplex PCR; in TCRdb, only in-frame clones are kept and a portion is missing. The sample has 120,000 to 150,000 clones, about 90% seen once; the top ten hold roughly 3%. Sequencing input: PBMCs. The receptors derive from a man younger than 30 in good health and CMV-seronegative.

J is TRBJ1-4 and V is TRBV7-6; tentatively, D is TRBD1 (5 bases). The ends were cut back, 6 bases at V and 4 bases at J, with 12 bases in the middle. The CDR3 has 14 amino acids. CDR1 is SGHVS and CDR2 is FNYEAQ in the germline V gene. The CDR3 is CASRSRGGNEKLFF. The DNA for the CDR3 is TGTGCCAGCAGGTCGAGGGGAGGTAATGAAAAACTGTTTTTT.

V gene TRBV5-1 combines with J gene TRBJ2-7; 8 nucleotides line up with TRBD2. Looked up from germline, CDR1 is SGHRS and CDR2 is YFSETQ. V was pared by 0 bases and J by 4 bases, with 6 bases of the junction left unmatched. The length of the CDR3 is 15 residues. The CDR3 loop reads CASSLEPGTSYEQYF. Written as DNA, the CDR3 is TGCGCCAGCAGCTTGGAACCCGGGACTAGTTACGAGCAGTACTTC.

This clone has just one count. The rearrangement uses TRBV18 and TRBJ2-1; 9 positions agree with TRBD2. The CDR3 covers 14 residues. Germline loops: CDR1 KGHSH, CDR2 LQKENI. V lost 3 bases to trimming and J lost 4 bases; unmatched junction nucleotides: 1. CDR3 amino acids: CASSPTSGYNEQFF. CDR3 sequence (DNA): TGTGCCAGCTCACCGACTAGCGGTTACAATGAGCAGTTCTTC.

The gene calls are TRBV15 and TRBJ2-7, with D maybe TRBD2 (5 bases). This CDR3 has 13 residues. The ends were cut back, 4 bases at V and 9 bases at J, with 16 bases in the middle. Germline V gene data show CDR1 as LNHNV and CDR2 as YYDKDF (reference sequence). CDR3 sequence: CATSTGLDPRQYF. The CDR3 region has the DNA TGTGCCACCAGCACCGGACTGGATCCCCGGCAGTACTTC.

The rearrangement joins TRBV12-5 to TRBJ2-7; D is ambiguous. The germline gives CDR1 LGHNT, CDR2 FRNRAP. CDR3 length: 12 residues. Trimming took 6 bases from V and 2 from J, leaving 8 bases between them. The CDR3: CASGAYAYEQYF. DNA of the CDR3: TGTGCTAGTGGGGCTTACGCCTACGAGCAGTACTTC.

The rearrangement joins TRBV27 to TRBJ2-3; a possible D gene is TRBD1 (5 bases). Trimming pared 3 bases from V and 0 bases from J, leaving 10 bases between. The CDR3 covers 15 residues. The germline gives CDR1 MNHEY, CDR2 SMNVEV (reference sequence). This CDR3 is CASSLMGLSTDTQYF. CDR3 DNA: TGTGCCAGCAGTTTGATGGGGCTGAGCACAGATACGCAGTATTTT.

The chain combines TRBV18 with TRBJ2-1; weak D call: TRBD2 (6 bases). V was trimmed by 4 bases and J by 1 base, leaving 17 bases between them. Germline V gives CDR1 KGHSH, CDR2 LQKENI. This CDR3 comprises 17 residues. This CDR3 is CASSRLSGRGSYNEQFF. Written as DNA, the CDR3 is TGTGCCAGCTCACGCCTGTCGGGTCGGGGGTCCTACAATGAGCAGTTCTTC.

J is TRBJ2-1 and V is TRBV28, with D possibly TRBD2 on 5 matching bases. V was pared by 5 bases and J by 7 bases, with 9 bases between. CDR3 length: 12 amino acids. Germline V lookup: CDR1 MDHEN, CDR2 SYDVKM. CDR3 DNA: TGTGCCAGCAGTACTGGCGGGAATGAGCAGTTCTTC. This sequence encodes CASSTGGNEQFF. Full variable domain (rest looked up from reference TRBV28 and TRBJ2-1): DVKVTQSSRYLVKRTGEKVFLECVQDMDHENMFWYRQDPGLGLRLIYFSYDVKMKEKGDIPEGYSVSREKKERFSLILESASTNQTSMYLCASSTGGNEQFFGPGTRLTVL.

The rearrangement links TRBV7-9 to TRBJ2-3, with 8 positions matching TRBD2. This CDR3 has 15 amino acids. The trim removed 1 base at V and 6 bases at J, leaving 6 bases unmatched. Germline CDR1 is SEHNR and CDR2 is FQNEAQ (reference sequence). The chain's CDR3 is CASSLVLAGNDTQYF. CDR3 coding DNA: TGTGCCAGCAGCTTAGTGCTAGCGGGCAATGATACGCAGTATTTT.

J is TRBJ2-3 and V is TRBV7-2; D not certain. CDR3 length: 12 residues. Germline CDR1 and CDR2: SGHTA and FQGNSA. V dropped 6 bases and J dropped 6 bases, with 10 bases sitting between them. The CDR3 loop reads CASRSMLDTQYF. CDR3 bases: TGTGCCAGCAGATCAATGTTGGATACGCAGTATTTT.

This clone came up a few times. The chain is built from TRBV5-1 and TRBJ1-6, with D maybe TRBD1 (6 bases). Germline V gene sequence: CDR1 SGHRS, CDR2 YFSETQ. The V end lost 3 bases, the J end lost 7 bases, and 14 bases lay between the germline ends. This CDR3 contains 15 residues. Written as DNA, the CDR3 is TGCGCCAGCAGCTCCCAGGCAGGGACAAATTCACCCCTCCACTTT. It translates to CASSSQAGTNSPLHF.

V usage is TRBV2 and J usage is TRBJ2-1; a possible D gene is TRBD2 (5 bases). The V end lost 6 bases, the J end lost 6 bases, and 12 bases lay between the germline ends. Germline V gene data show CDR1 as SNHLY and CDR2 as FYNNEI. The CDR3 loop spans 13 amino acids. Written as DNA, the CDR3 is TGTGCCAGCAGATCCGACTATCTCAATGAGCAGTTCTTC. Its protein product is CASRSDYLNEQFF. The variable domain in full, completed from reference TRBV2 and TRBJ2-1, reads EPEVTQTPSHQVTQMGQEVILRCVPISNHLYFYWYRQILGQKVEFLVSFYNNEISEKSEIFDDQFSVERPDGSNFTLKIRSTKLEDSAMYFCASRSDYLNEQFFGPGTRLTVL.

This clone was observed many times. V gene TRBV2 combines with J gene TRBJ2-2, with TRBD2 as a possible D gene (6 bases). Germline V gene lookup returns CDR1 SNHLY and CDR2 FYNNEI. V shed 7 bases and J shed 2 bases, with 11 bases lying between them. The CDR3 is made up of 14 amino acids. The CDR3 coding sequence is TGTGCCAGCAATTGGCGGGGCAACACCGGGGAGCTGTTTTTT. Translating gives CASNWRGNTGELFF.

The sample holds a few counts of this clone. J is TRBJ1-1 and V is TRBV5-6, with TRBD1 as a possible D gene (6 bases). The V gene's germline CDR1 is SGHDT and CDR2 YYEEEE. Trimming took 2 bases from V and 1 from J, leaving 12 bases between them. This CDR3 region has 15 residues. The CDR3 protein is CASSLGGWGNTEAFF. CDR3 in DNA: TGTGCCAGCAGCTTAGGGGGTTGGGGGAACACTGAAGCTTTCTTT.

The V call is TRBV11-2, the J call TRBJ1-4, with D hard to call. The CDR3 is 12 residues long. Deletions cut 5 bases from V and 10 bases from J, with 11 bases between. Germline V CDR1 and CDR2: SGHAT, FQNNGV. The CDR3 region has the DNA TGTGCCAGCAGCCAAGGAGAGGGAAAACTGTTTTTT. Its translation: CASSQGEGKLFF. The full variable domain, in which reference TRBV11-2 and TRBJ1-4 provide the parts outside the CDR3, is EAGVAQSPRYKIIEKRQSVAFWCNPISGHATLYWYQQILGQGPKLLIQFQNNGVVDDSQLPKDRFSAERLKGVDSTLKIQPAKLEDSAVYLCASSQGEGKLFFGSGTQLSVL.